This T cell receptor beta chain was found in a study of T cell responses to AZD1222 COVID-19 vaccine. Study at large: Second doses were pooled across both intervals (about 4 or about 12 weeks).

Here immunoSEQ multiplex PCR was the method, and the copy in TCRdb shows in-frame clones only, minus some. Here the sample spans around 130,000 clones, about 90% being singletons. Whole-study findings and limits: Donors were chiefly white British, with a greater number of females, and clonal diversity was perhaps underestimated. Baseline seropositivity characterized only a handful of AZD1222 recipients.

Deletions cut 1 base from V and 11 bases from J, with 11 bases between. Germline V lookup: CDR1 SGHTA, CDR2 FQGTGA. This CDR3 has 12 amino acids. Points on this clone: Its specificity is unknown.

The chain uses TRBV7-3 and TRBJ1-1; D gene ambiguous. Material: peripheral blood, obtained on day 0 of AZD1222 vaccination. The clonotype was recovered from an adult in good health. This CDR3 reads CASSLSGGEAFF. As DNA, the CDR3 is TGTGCCAGCAGCTTAAGTGGAGGTGAGGCTTTCTTT.